The source of this T cell receptor beta chain is a study of T-cell reconstitution after alpha-beta-depleted transplantation in children. V lost 4 bases to trimming and J lost 5 bases; unmatched junction nucleotides: 6. This CDR3 region has 15 residues. Germline loops: CDR1 SGHRS, CDR2 YFSETQ. Unique molecular identifiers tagged the TCRbeta library. Via MiXCR, TCRdb re-called the PCR reads, giving one row per CDR3 protein. The sample consists of about 200,000 distinct CDR3 sequences, about 14% of them appearing once. This clonotype was observed at least ten times. This rearrangement joins TRBV5-1 to TRBJ2-7; TRBD2 matches at 13 bases. Sample: PBMCs from the stem cell graft donor, taken from the stem cell graft. This receptor was taken from a human donor who donated a stem cell graft to a child with acute lymphoblastic leukemia. CDR3 DNA sequence: TGCGCCAGCAGCCTCAGCGGACTAGCGGGAGACGAGCAGTACTTC. It encodes CASSLSGLAGDEQYF.